The T cell receptor (beta chain) under discussion was sequenced for a study of blood T cell repertoires in COVID-19 (dated by TCRdb to 2020 to 2021). In the study overall: Samples covering the acute and convalescent phases of COVID-19 were provided by collaborators in the United States, Italy and Spain. A de-identified subject ID, COVID-19 status, age in years and sex were almost always included in the sample metadata. Where available, HLA class I and class II types were taken from metadata supplied by the sample provider and were not determined by assay-based typing. The prospective study material was composed of cDNA or gDNA derived from T cells, B-cell-depleted T cells, or PBMCs. Samples were obtained from the ongoing ImmuneRACE study (first 160 participants) and from 1,200 or so subjects provided by 6 global collaborators. Subjects who had been exposed to COVID-19, were actively infected with it, or had recovered from it provided the deeply sampled blood TCRbeta repertoires that made up the dataset. A freely available public database, intended as a resource for researchers studying the immune response to SARS-CoV-2, is where the repertoires were released. Overall results and qualifications from the work: How much clinical and demographic metadata was included differed by source and by participant, and the metadata was provided uncurated.

Collaborating institutions collected whole blood in K2EDTA tubes following their own protocols. Collaborator samples were shipped for TCRbeta analysis as frozen whole blood, isolated PBMCs, or DNA extracted from either sample type. In the case of this clone: The antigen it recognizes is unknown. The input lacks base qualities; no much larger clone sits a single base away.

TCRbeta CDR3 regions were amplified from genomic DNA by means of the immunoSEQ Assay, a bias-controlled multiplex PCR. Concerning the study's data processing: Within the assay, amplification of reference gene primers was used to estimate how many nucleated cells each sample contained. Sequence reads were collapsed and filtered to measure the absolute abundance of every unique TCRbeta CDR3 rearrangement. Productive Simpson clonality was computed per sample as the square root of Simpson's diversity index over productive rearrangements. TCRdb's version of the immuneACCESS table is confined to in-frame rearrangements and falls short of the full clone set. An unresolved V gene accounts for under half of the shortfall where checked; the remainder is of unknown origin. V and J calls and clone size are as listed in that table; D and trimming were resolved from the DNA. The sample records over 150,000 clones, roughly 84% of which are singletons. About 13% of the sample goes to the ten largest clones.

The CDR3, cysteine through phenylalanine, is 14 amino acids long. The read is trimmed to its CDR3 DNA, 42 bases read in frame from base 1. Trimming at the junction amounts to 1 base on V and 9 bases on J, and the germline ends lie 10 bases apart. The CDR1 and CDR2 encoded by the germline V gene (reference sequence) are LGHDT and YNNKEL. The chain joins TRBV3-1 (or the pseudogene TRBV3-2) to TRBJ1-6; TRBD1 is a possible D gene, resting on 6 matching bases. Sample: peripheral blood. This TCR was sampled from a human donor in a cohort sampled during active COVID-19. CDR3 reads: CASSQGGGTSPLHF. The DNA is TGTGCCAGCAGCCAAGGAGGGGGTACTTCACCCCTCCACTTT.